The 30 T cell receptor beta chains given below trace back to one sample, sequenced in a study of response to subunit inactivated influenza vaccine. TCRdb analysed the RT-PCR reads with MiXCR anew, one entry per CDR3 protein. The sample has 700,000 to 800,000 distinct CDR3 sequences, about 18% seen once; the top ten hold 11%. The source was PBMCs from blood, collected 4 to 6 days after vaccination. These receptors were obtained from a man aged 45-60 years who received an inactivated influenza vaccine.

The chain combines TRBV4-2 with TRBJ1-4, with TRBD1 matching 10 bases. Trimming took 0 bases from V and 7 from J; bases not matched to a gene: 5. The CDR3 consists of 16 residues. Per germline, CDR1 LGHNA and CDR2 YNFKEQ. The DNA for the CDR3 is TGTGCCAGCAGCCAAGAGCCGGGACAGGGGAGTGAAAAACTGTTTTTT. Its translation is CASSQEPGQGSEKLFF.

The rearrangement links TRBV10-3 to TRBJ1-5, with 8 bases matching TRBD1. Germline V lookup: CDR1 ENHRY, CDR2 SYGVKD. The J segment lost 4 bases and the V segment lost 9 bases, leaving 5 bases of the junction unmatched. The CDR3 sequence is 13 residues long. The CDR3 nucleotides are TGTGCCATGGGACAGGACCTAAATCAGCCCCAGCATTTT. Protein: CAMGQDLNQPQHF.

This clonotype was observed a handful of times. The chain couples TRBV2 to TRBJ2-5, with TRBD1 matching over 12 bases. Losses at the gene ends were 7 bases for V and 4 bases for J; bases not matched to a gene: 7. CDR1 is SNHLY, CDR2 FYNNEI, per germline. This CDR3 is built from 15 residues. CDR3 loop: CASKPGQGAGETQYF. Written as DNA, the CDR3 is TGTGCCAGCAAACCGGGACAGGGGGCTGGAGAGACCCAGTACTTC.

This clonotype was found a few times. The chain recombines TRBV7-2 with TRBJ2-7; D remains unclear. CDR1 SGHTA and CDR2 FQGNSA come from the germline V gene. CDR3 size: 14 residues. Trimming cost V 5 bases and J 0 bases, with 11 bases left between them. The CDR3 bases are TGTGCCAGCAGCCCGACACGGAGCTCCTACGAGCAGTACTTC. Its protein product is CASSPTRSSYEQYF.

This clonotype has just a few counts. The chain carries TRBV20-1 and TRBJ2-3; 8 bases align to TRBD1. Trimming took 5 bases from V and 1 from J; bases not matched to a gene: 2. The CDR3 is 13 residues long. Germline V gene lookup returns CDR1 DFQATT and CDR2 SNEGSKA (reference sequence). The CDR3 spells CSAHRGGTDTQYF. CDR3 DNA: TGCAGTGCTCACAGGGGGGGCACAGATACGCAGTATTTT.

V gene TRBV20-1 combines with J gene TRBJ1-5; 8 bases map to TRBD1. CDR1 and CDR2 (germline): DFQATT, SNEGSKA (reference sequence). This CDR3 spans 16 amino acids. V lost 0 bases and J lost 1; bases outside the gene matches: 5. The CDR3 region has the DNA TGCAGTGCTAGAGATGGACAGGGCCGAAGCAATCAGCCCCAGCATTTT. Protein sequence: CSARDGQGRSNQPQHF.

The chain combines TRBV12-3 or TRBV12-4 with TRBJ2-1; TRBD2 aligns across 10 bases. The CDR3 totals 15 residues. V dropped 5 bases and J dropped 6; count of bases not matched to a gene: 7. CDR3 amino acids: CASSRLAGAINEQFF. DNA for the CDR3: TGTGCCAGCAGTCGGCTAGCGGGGGCCATCAATGAGCAGTTCTTC.

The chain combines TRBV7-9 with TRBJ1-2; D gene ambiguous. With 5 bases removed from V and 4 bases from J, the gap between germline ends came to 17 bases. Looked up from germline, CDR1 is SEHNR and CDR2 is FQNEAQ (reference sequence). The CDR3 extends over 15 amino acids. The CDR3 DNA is TGTGCCAGCAGCCAATCGTATCATTTGGGCTATGGCTACACCTTC. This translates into CASSQSYHLGYGYTF.

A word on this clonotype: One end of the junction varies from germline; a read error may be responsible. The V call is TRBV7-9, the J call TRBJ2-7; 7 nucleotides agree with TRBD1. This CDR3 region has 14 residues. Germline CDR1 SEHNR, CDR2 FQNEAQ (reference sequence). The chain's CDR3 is CASSRWTNQGEHYF. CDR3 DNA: TGTGCCAGCAGCAGGTGGACAAACCAGGGGGAGCACTACTTC.

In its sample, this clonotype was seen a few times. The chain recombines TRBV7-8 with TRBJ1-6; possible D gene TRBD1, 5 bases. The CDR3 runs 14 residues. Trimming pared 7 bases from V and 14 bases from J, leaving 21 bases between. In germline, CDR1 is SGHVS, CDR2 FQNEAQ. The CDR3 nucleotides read TGTGCCAGCACCTCGGGACGGGGGGTTTGGGCCCTCCACTTT. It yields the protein CASTSGRGVWALHF.

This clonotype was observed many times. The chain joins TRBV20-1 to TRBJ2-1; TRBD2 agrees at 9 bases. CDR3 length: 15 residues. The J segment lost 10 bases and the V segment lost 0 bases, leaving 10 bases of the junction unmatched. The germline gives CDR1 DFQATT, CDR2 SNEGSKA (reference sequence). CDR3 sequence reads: CSARDMAGGGEEQFF. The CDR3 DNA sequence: TGCAGTGCTAGAGATATGGCGGGAGGGGGGGAGGAGCAGTTCTTC.

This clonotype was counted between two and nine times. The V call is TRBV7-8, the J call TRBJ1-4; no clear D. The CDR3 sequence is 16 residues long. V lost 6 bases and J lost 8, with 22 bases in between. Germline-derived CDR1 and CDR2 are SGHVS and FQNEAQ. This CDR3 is CASSHTTAVPGEKLFF. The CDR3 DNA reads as TGTGCCAGCAGTCACACGACGGCCGTGCCGGGAGAAAAACTGTTTTTT.

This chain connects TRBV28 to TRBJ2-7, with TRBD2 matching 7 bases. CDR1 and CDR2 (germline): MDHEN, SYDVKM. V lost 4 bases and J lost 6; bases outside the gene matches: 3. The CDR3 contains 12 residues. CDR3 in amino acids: CASSSTSAEQYF. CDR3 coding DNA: TGTGCCAGCAGTTCAACTAGCGCCGAGCAGTACTTC.

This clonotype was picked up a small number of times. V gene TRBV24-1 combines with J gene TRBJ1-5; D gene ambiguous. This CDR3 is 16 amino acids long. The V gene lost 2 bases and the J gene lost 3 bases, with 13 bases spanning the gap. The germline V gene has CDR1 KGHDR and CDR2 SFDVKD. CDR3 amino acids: CATSDSLSGFNQPQHF. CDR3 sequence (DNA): TGTGCCACCAGTGATTCGTTGTCGGGGTTCAATCAGCCCCAGCATTTT.

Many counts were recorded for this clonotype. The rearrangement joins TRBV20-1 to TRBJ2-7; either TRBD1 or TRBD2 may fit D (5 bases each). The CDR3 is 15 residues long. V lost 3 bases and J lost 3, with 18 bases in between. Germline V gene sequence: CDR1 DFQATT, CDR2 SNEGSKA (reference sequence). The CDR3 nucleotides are TGCAGTGCTAGGGCGGTCGTCGGGACGGGCTACGAGCAGTACTTC. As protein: CSARAVVGTGYEQYF.

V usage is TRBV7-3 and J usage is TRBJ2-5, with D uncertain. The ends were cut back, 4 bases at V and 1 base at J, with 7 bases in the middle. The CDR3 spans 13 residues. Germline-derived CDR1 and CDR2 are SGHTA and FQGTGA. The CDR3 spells CASSSTAQETQYF. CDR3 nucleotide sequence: TGTGCCAGCAGCTCAACCGCCCAAGAGACCCAGTACTTC.

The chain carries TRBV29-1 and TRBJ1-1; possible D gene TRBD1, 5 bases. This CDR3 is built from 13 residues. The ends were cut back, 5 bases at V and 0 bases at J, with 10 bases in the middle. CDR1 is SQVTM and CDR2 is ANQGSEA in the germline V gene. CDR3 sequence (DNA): TGCAGCGTTTTGGGACTGATGAACACTGAAGCTTTCTTT. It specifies CSVLGLMNTEAFF.

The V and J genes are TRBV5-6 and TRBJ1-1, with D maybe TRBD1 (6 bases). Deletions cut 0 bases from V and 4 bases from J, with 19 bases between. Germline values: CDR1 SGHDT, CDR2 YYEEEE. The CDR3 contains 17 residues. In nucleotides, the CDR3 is TGTGCCAGCAGCTTGGATGGGGACACTTTCTCTTCCACTGAAGCTTTCTTT. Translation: CASSLDGDTFSSTEAFF.

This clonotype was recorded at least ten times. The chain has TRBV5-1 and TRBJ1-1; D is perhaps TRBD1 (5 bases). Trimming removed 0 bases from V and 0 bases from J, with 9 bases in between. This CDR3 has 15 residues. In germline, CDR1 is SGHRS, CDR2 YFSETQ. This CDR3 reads CASSLGRGMNTEAFF. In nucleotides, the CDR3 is TGCGCCAGCAGCTTGGGTAGGGGAATGAACACTGAAGCTTTCTTT.

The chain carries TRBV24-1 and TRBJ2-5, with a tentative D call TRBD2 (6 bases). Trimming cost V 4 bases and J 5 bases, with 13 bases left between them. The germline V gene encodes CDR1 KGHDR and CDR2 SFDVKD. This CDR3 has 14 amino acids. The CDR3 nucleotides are TGTGCCACCAGTGACTTCAGGGAGGCGGAGACCCAGTACTTC. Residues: CATSDFREAETQYF.

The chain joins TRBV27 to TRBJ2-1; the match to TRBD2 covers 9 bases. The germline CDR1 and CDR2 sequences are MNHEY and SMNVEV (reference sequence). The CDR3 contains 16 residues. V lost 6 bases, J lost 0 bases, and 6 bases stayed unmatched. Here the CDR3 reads CASSISGGSSYNEQFF. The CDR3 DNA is TGTGCCAGCAGCATAAGCGGGGGGAGCTCCTACAATGAGCAGTTCTTC.

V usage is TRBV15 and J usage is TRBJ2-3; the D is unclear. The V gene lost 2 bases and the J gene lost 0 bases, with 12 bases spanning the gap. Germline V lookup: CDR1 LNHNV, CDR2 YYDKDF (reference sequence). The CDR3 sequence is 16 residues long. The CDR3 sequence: CATSRSIPPSTDTQYF. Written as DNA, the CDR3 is TGTGCCACCAGCAGATCTATCCCCCCTAGCACAGATACGCAGTATTTT.

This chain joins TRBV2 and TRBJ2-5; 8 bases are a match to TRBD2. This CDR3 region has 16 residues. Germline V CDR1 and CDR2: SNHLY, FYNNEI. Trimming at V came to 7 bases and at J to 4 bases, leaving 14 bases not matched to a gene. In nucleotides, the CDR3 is TGTGCCAGCAAGGCGGGGACTGGACTAGCAAGAGAGACCCAGTACTTC. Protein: CASKAGTGLARETQYF.

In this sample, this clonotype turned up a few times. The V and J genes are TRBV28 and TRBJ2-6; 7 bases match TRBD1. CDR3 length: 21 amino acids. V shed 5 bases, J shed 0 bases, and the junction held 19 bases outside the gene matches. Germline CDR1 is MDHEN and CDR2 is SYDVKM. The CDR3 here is CASSLQDRDSPPDSGANVLTF. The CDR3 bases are TGTGCCAGCAGTCTACAAGACAGGGATAGCCCTCCCGACTCTGGGGCCAACGTCCTGACTTTC.

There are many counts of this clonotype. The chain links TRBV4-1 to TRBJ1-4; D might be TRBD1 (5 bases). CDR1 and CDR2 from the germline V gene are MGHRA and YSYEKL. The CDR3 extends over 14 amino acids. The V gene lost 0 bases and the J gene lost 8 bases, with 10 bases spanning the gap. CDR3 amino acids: CASSQDNRREKLFF. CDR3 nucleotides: TGCGCCAGCAGCCAAGATAACAGGCGGGAAAAACTGTTTTTT.

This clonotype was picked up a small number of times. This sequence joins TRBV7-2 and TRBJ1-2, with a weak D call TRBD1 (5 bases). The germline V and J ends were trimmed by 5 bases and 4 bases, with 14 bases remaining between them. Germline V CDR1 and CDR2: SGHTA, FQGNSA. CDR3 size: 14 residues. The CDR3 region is CASSASWGGYGYTF. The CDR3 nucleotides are TGTGCCAGCAGCGCCTCCTGGGGGGGCTATGGCTACACCTTC.

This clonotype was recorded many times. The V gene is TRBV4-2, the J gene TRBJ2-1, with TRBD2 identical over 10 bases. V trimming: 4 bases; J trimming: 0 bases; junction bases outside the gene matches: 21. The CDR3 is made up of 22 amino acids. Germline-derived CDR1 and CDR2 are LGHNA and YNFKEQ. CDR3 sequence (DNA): TGTGCCAGCAGCCCGTTGGCGGGGGCTGGGGCTAGCGGGAGAGGCTCCTACAATGAGCAGTTCTTC. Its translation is CASSPLAGAGASGRGSYNEQFF.

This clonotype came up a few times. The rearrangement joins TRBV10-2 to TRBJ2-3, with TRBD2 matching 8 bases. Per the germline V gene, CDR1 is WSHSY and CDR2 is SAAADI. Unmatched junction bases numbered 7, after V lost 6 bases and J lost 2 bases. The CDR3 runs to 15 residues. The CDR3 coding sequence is TGCGCCAGCAGAGGAGCGGGGGCCTTCACAGATACGCAGTATTTT. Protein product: CASRGAGAFTDTQYF.

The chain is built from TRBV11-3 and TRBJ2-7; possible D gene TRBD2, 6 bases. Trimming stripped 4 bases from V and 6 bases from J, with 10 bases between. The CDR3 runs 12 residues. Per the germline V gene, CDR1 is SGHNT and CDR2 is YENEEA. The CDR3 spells CASSWGDGEQYF. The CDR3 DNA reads TGTGCCAGCAGCTGGGGGGACGGCGAGCAGTACTTC.

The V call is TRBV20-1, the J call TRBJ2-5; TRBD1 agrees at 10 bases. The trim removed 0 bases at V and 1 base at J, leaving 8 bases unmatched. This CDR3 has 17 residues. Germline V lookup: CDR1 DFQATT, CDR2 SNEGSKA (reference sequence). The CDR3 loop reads CSARESRDRGGQETQYF. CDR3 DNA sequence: TGCAGTGCTAGAGAAAGCCGGGACAGGGGTGGCCAAGAGACCCAGTACTTC.